The 4 T cell receptor beta chains in this list originate from one sample, sequenced in a study of blood T cells in healthy people across ages. A second about 7 to 11 cycle PCR used barcoded and J-beta primers. TCRdb re-derived calls from the 5' RACE reads in MiXCR, one entry per CDR3 protein. The sample yields about 1.8 million distinct CDR3 sequences, about 49% seen once. Material: blood. The receptor set was obtained from a woman in her thirties or forties in good health.

CDR3 sequence: CSAFQGWGYSNQPQHF. The CDR3 DNA sequence: TGCAGTGCTTTCCAGGGGTGGGGATATAGCAATCAGCCCCAGCATTTT. The V gene is TRBV20-1, the J gene TRBJ1-5; D may be TRBD1 (6 bases). The V and J ends lost 5 bases and 0 bases respectively, with 17 bases between them. Germline CDR1 DFQATT, CDR2 SNEGSKA (reference sequence). This CDR3 comprises 16 residues.

The chain joins TRBV29-1 to TRBJ1-4; D uncertain. The CDR3 totals 12 residues. V shed 6 bases and J shed 0 bases, with 5 bases lying between them. The V gene's germline CDR1 is SQVTM and CDR2 ANQGSEA. As DNA, the CDR3 is TGCAGCGTGTATGCAACTAATGAAAAACTGTTTTTT. Translating it yields CSVYATNEKLFF. The variable domain in full, completed from reference TRBV29-1 and TRBJ1-4, reads SAVISQKPSRDICQRGTSLTIQCQVDSQVTMMFWYRQQPGQSLTLIATANQGSEATYESGFVIDKFPISRPNLTFSTLTVSNMSPEDSSIYLCSVYATNEKLFFGSGTQLSVL.

The genes are TRBV2 and TRBJ2-3; no definite D call. The CDR3 length is 11 residues. Germline V gene sequence: CDR1 SNHLY, CDR2 FYNNEI. Trimming removed 5 bases at V and 8 bases at J, with 8 bases between. DNA for the CDR3: TGTGCCAGCAGTTTAAAGATTACGCAGTATTTT. Protein: CASSLKITQYF. Full variable domain (remainder filled in from reference TRBV2 and TRBJ2-3): EPEVTQTPSHQVTQMGQEVILRCVPISNHLYFYWYRQILGQKVEFLVSFYNNEISEKSEIFDDQFSVERPDGSNFTLKIRSTKLEDSAMYFCASSLKITQYFGPGTRLTVL.

The chain has TRBV6-2 or TRBV6-3 and TRBJ1-1; D is possibly TRBD1 (6 bases). Trimming removed 0 bases at V and 0 bases at J, with 32 bases between. CDR3 size: 23 residues. Germline CDR1 and CDR2: MNHEY and SVGEGT. CDR3 residues: CASSYSGSVGRTRRRDMNTEAFF. The CDR3 coding sequence is TGTGCCAGCAGTTACTCGGGAAGCGTCGGTCGGACCCGACGGCGGGACATGAACACTGAAGCTTTCTTT.